This is a list of T cell receptor beta chains from one sample in a study of T cells in Graves' hyperthyroidism and ophthalmopathy. TCRdb re-analysed the multiplex PCR reads in MiXCR, keeping a single row per CDR3 protein. The data contain about 700,000 distinct CDR3 sequences, around 15% of them singletons. What was sequenced was blood. Receptor source: a woman aged 18-29 years with Graves' hyperthyroidism. CDR3s include the opening cysteine and the closing phenylalanine or tryptophan. D genes are given only for firm matches. Clone size is not always given. Where it is, it says once, few, many or a class for expanded clones.

NA,NA,TRBV30,TRBJ2-3,TGTGCCTGGAGTTCAGACTCGGGTACGCAGTATTTT,CAWSSDSGTQYF
NA,NA,TRBV29-1,TRBJ1-2,TGCAGCGCCGCCGCCAGAGTTAACTATGGCTACACCTTC,CSAAARVNYGYTF
NA,many,TRBV3-1,TRBJ2-4,TGTGCCAGCAGCCAAGACCCGTCGAGTTGGAACATTCAGTACTTC,CASSQDPSSWNIQYF
NA,NA,TRBV6-2/TRBV6-3,TRBJ1-1,TGTGCCTCCAGCCGGACGCCGGTGGCTTTCTTT,CASSRTPVAFF
NA,few,TRBV10-3,TRBJ2-5,TGTGCCATCAGTGAGTCGCAGGGGTCGGGGGAGACCCAGTACTTC,CAISESQGSGETQYF
TRBD2,many,TRBV11-2,TRBJ2-2,TGTGCCAGCAGCAAATCCGTGGGACTAGTAACCGGGGAGCTGTTTTTT,CASSKSVGLVTGELFF
NA,NA,TRBV12-3/TRBV12-4,TRBJ1-1,TGTGCCAGCAGTCTTGGGGGGGCCCCCACTGAAGCTTTCTTT,CASSLGGAPTEAFF
TRBD2,NA,TRBV6-1,TRBJ2-3,TGTGCCAGCAGATTTCTAGCGGGAGGGTCTCCAGATACGCAGTATTTT,CASRFLAGGSPDTQYF
NA,NA,TRBV4-2,TRBJ2-1,TGTGCCAGCAGCCAAGCCGCGGACCACTACAATGAGCAGTTCTTC,CASSQAADHYNEQFF
TRBD2,many,TRBV28,TRBJ2-7,TGTGCCAGCAGTTTTACGGGACTAGCCTACGAGCAGTACTTC,CASSFTGLAYEQYF
NA,few,TRBV18,TRBJ2-7,TGTGCCAGCTCGCCAATGGACTCCTACGGGGAGCAGTACTTC,CASSPMDSYGEQYF
TRBD1,many,TRBV7-8,TRBJ1-4,TGTGCCAGCAGCTCGTACAGGGGAAATCGGGTGGCTAATGAAAAACTGTTTTTT,CASSSYRGNRVANEKLFF
TRBD1,NA,TRBV27,TRBJ1-6,TGTGCCAGCAGTTATATCACACAGGGGCCTAATTCACCCCTCCACTTT,CASSYITQGPNSPLHF
TRBD2,many,TRBV20-1,TRBJ2-1,TGCAGTGCTAGGGGGGAACTAGCGGGGGAGAGCGGTGAGCAGTTCTTC,CSARGELAGESGEQFF
TRBD1,many,TRBV12-5,TRBJ1-1,TGTGCTAGTGGTTTCGCAGGGACAGGCACTGAAGCTTTCTTT,CASGFAGTGTEAFF
TRBD1,many,TRBV4-1,TRBJ1-1,TGCGCCAGCAGCCAAGATCTAGGGGGCAGAGCTTTCTTT,CASSQDLGGRAFF
NA,many,TRBV28,TRBJ1-3,TGTGCCAGCAACCTTACTCCGGGCGTTGGAAACACCATATATTTT,CASNLTPGVGNTIYF
TRBD2,NA,TRBV27,TRBJ2-7,TGTGTCAGCAGAAGGGACTATGCCTACGAGCAGTACTTC,CVSRRDYAYEQYF
NA,NA,TRBV5-1,TRBJ2-5,TGCGCCAGCAGCGCCCCAGGGTCGACCCAGTACTTC,CASSAPGSTQYF
TRBD2,many,TRBV6-5,TRBJ2-1,TGTGCCAGCAGTTACGCGGGCCTAGCGGGGAATGAGCAGTTCTTC,CASSYAGLAGNEQFF
TRBD1,many,TRBV3-1,TRBJ2-7,TGTGCCAGCACCAACAGGGGTGGGTACGAATACGAGCAGTACTTC,CASTNRGGYEYEQYF
NA,NA,TRBV20-1,TRBJ1-5,TGCAGTGCTCCAAGGGAGGGGGATCAGCCCCAGCATTTT,CSAPREGDQPQHF
TRBD2,many,TRBV6-2/TRBV6-3,TRBJ2-7,TGTGCCAGCAGTTACCAAGCGGGGGGAACCTACGAGCAGTACTTC,CASSYQAGGTYEQYF
TRBD2,NA,TRBV7-9,TRBJ2-2,TGTGCCAGCAGCTTCGGACTAGCGGTGACCGGGGAGCTGTTTTTT,CASSFGLAVTGELFF
TRBD2,NA,TRBV11-2,TRBJ2-2,TGTGCCAGCAGCTTAGAGGGGTACCTAGCGGACACCGGGGAGCTGTTTTTT,CASSLEGYLADTGELFF
TRBD1,NA,TRBV19,TRBJ2-4,TGTGCCAGTAGTATAGATACAGGGGGGACCAAAAACATTCAGTACTTC,CASSIDTGGTKNIQYF
TRBD1,many,TRBV7-2,TRBJ2-7,TGTGCCAGCAGCTTAGGACAGGGCCTGGTGTACGAGCAGTACTTC,CASSLGQGLVYEQYF
NA,few,TRBV18,TRBJ1-6,TGTGCCAGCTCACTCCACAAAGATAATTCACCCCTCCACTTT,CASSLHKDNSPLHF
NA,NA,TRBV6-1,TRBJ2-1,TGTGCCAGCAGCCGCCGTAGGGAAAATGAGCAGTTCTTC,CASSRRRENEQFF
TRBD1,few,TRBV6-5,TRBJ1-4,TGTGCCAGCAGTTACACCGCGACAGGGAGAGGAGGGGAAAAACTGTTTTTT,CASSYTATGRGGEKLFF
TRBD2,many,TRBV6-7,TRBJ2-2,TGTGCCAGCATTACACCATGCGTTGAGCGGGAGATAACGAACACCGGGGAGCTGTTTTTT,CASITPCVEREITNTGELFF
NA,NA,TRBV27,TRBJ1-4,TGTGCCAGCAGTCGCAGGGTTGCTGAAAAACTGTTTTTT,CASSRRVAEKLFF
NA,NA,TRBV24-1,TRBJ2-3,TGTGCCACCAGTGACCTGAGCACAGATACGCAGTATTTT,CATSDLSTDTQYF
NA,NA,TRBV19,TRBJ2-5,TGTGCCAGTAAAAAGGGGCGGTCAGAGACCCAGTACTTC,CASKKGRSETQYF
NA,few,TRBV6-1,TRBJ2-3,TGTGCCAGCATGAGCGGTTGGGAAAGGGATACGCAGTATTTT,CASMSGWERDTQYF
NA,many,TRBV2,TRBJ1-6,TGTGCCAGCAGGGGCGGGCAGGGAAATTCACCCCTCCACTTT,CASRGGQGNSPLHF
NA,few,TRBV7-9,TRBJ1-1,TGTGCCAGCATCCTAAACACTGAAGCTTTCTTT,CASILNTEAFF
TRBD1,many,TRBV2,TRBJ1-1,TGTGCCAGCAGTGAAAGGGGACAGATTAAAGCTTTCTTT,CASSERGQIKAFF
NA,NA,TRBV29-1,TRBJ1-1,TGCAGCGCCGCTGAAAGCAGTGACACTGAAGCTTTCTTT,CSAAESSDTEAFF
NA,few,TRBV4-3,TRBJ2-7,TGCGCCAGCAGCCAAGAGCAGACAGCCGGTTACGAGCAGTACTTC,CASSQEQTAGYEQYF
TRBD2,few,TRBV3-1,TRBJ2-7,TGTGCCAGCAGCCAACCGGGAGGATATTACGAGCAGTACTTC,CASSQPGGYYEQYF